Shown below are 31 T cell receptor beta chains from a single sample sequenced in a study of tumor-infiltrating lymphocytes in oesophageal squamous cell carcinoma. TCRdb independently ran MiXCR on the PCR reads; one entry per CDR3 protein. The table has more than 15,000 distinct CDR3 sequences, roughly 40% seen once. Sequencing used normal esophageal tissue next to the tumor. The source of these receptors is a female donor with esophageal squamous cell carcinoma.

Only a few counts were recorded for this clonotype. The rearrangement joins TRBV11-2 to TRBJ2-3; D might be TRBD1 (6 bases). The germline CDR1 and CDR2 sequences are SGHAT and FQNNGV. Trimming cost V 4 bases and J 2 bases, with 10 bases left between them. The CDR3 length is 14 residues. CDR3 sequence: CASSWTAYTDTQYF. The CDR3 DNA sequence: TGTGCCAGCAGCTGGACAGCCTACACAGATACGCAGTATTTT.

The chain is built from TRBV7-2 and TRBJ1-1; the D is unclear. This CDR3 region has 12 residues. The germline V gene encodes CDR1 SGHTA and CDR2 FQGNSA. The ends were cut back, 0 bases at V and 10 bases at J, with 9 bases in the middle. The CDR3 DNA sequence: TGTGCCAGCAGCTTAGCCTCCCTGGGAGCTTTCTTT. It codes for CASSLASLGAFF.

There are a few counts of this clonotype. CDR3 region: CASSLSFNYGYTF. CDR3 bases: TGTGCCAGCAGCCTTAGCTTTAACTATGGCTACACCTTC. This chain uses TRBV11-2 with TRBJ1-2; D call uncertain. Germline CDR1 is SGHAT and CDR2 is FQNNGV. CDR3 size: 13 residues. Trimming took off 5 bases at V and 1 base at J, with 8 bases between the two ends.

As regards this clonotype: At one of its ends the junction is not consistent with the germline gene, which may arise from a read error. This chain links TRBV28 with TRBJ2-7; TRBD2 is a possible D gene (5 bases). The CDR3 is 14 residues long. CDR1 MDHEN and CDR2 SYDVKM come from the germline V gene. The CDR3 sequence: CASSPPGHPGVRFF. As DNA, the CDR3 is TGTGCCAGCAGCCCCCCTGGCCATCCCGGGGTTCGTTTTTTC.

At least ten counts were recorded for this clonotype. V and J are TRBV28 and TRBJ2-7; D assignment may be TRBD1 or TRBD2 (5 bases each). In germline, CDR1 is MDHEN, CDR2 SYDVKM. V dropped 2 bases and J dropped 7 bases, with 15 bases sitting between them. The CDR3 runs to 14 residues. CDR3 sequence (DNA): TGTGCCAGCAGTTTACGGGGACGGCTTGATGAGCAGTACTTC. Amino acid sequence: CASSLRGRLDEQYF.

The chain links TRBV14 to TRBJ2-1; no reliable D call. This CDR3 has 16 residues. Deletions cut 4 bases from V and 4 bases from J, with 17 bases between. CDR1 is SGHDN and CDR2 is FVKESK in the germline V gene. The CDR3 DNA sequence: TGTGCCAGCAGCCGGGATGGACCGCCTCGTTACAATGAGCAGTTCTTC. It translates to CASSRDGPPRYNEQFF.

Note on this clonotype: This CDR3 is missing its conserved last phenylalanine or tryptophan, likely due to a read error. Because the CDR3's place on the DNA is in doubt, the DNA is left out and the CDR3 is given as listed by TCRdb. The CDR3 loop is CASNRGLAGVVEQYFGQ. The gene calls are TRBV6-6 and TRBJ1-1. Including both end residues, the CDR3 is 17 amino acids long. Germline V gene data show CDR1 as MNHNY and CDR2 as SVGAGI (reference sequence).

This clonotype was detected many times. This chain connects TRBV5-1 to TRBJ2-1, with TRBD2 matching over 9 bases. The length of the CDR3 is 16 residues. Germline CDR1 SGHRS, CDR2 YFSETQ. The trim removed 2 bases at V and 4 bases at J, leaving 7 bases unmatched. CDR3 sequence reads: CASSLVGLAGYNEQFF. DNA for the CDR3: TGCGCCAGCAGCTTAGTCGGGCTAGCGGGATACAATGAGCAGTTCTTC.

This clonotype was counted a few times. CDR3 nucleotides: TGTGCCACCGTGGGGCAGGGGGCAGCTGAGCAGTACTTC. Translation: CATVGQGAAEQYF. The V call is TRBV28, the J call TRBJ2-4, with 8 bases aligning to TRBD1. V dropped 10 bases and J dropped 13; count of bases not matched to a gene: 15. Germline lookup yields CDR1 MDHEN and CDR2 SYDVKM. This CDR3 has 13 amino acids.

The chain combines TRBV7-2 with TRBJ2-1, with 7 bases that match TRBD2. The better agreement between TRBJ2-7 and the DNA end casts doubt on the J call. This CDR3 has 16 residues. CDR1 and CDR2 from the germline V gene are SGHTA and FQGNSA. This chain's CDR3 is CASSLGQAGLPYEQYF. The DNA of the CDR3 is TGTGCCAGCAGCTTAGGACAAGCGGGATTACCCTACGAGCAGTACTTC.

This clonotype was observed a few times. The chain uses TRBV7-8 and TRBJ2-1; D may be TRBD1 (5 bases). CDR1 is SGHVS and CDR2 is FQNEAQ in the germline V gene. This CDR3 region has 15 residues. V was trimmed by 2 bases and J by 1 base, leaving 9 bases between them. DNA for the CDR3: TGTGCCAGCAGCTTAATGGGGCCGTCCTACAATGAGCAGTTCTTC. It yields the protein CASSLMGPSYNEQFF. Combining the CDR3 with reference TRBV7-8 and TRBJ2-1 gives the whole variable domain GAGVSQSPRYKVAKRGQDVALRCDPISGHVSLFWYQQALGQGPEFLTYFQNEAQLDKSGLPSDRFFAERPEGSVSTLKIQRTQQEDSAVYLCASSLMGPSYNEQFFGPGTRLTVL.

This clonotype was picked up many times. The gene calls are TRBV5-1 and TRBJ1-1; a possible D gene is TRBD1 (6 bases). Germline V lookup: CDR1 SGHRS, CDR2 YFSETQ. CDR3 size: 16 residues. V lost 4 bases, J lost 2 bases, and 18 bases lay in between. The CDR3 protein is CASSLTPGTKNTEAFF. The CDR3, as DNA: TGCGCCAGCAGCCTTACCCCCGGGACAAAAAACACTGAAGCTTTCTTT.

CDR3 coding DNA: TGTGCCAGCAGTGAGTCGGCGGGGAACACCGGGGAGCTGTTTTTT. This encodes CASSESAGNTGELFF. This chain joins TRBV6-6 and TRBJ2-2, with D possibly matching TRBD2 (5 bases). V was cut by 5 bases and J by 1 base, with 11 bases left in between. CDR1 and CDR2 (germline): MNHNY, SVGAGI (reference sequence). The length of the CDR3 is 15 residues.

This clonotype was seen a single time. The gene calls are TRBV6-1 and TRBJ2-7; D call uncertain. The DNA matches TRBJ1-1 better at its end, which makes the J call doubtful. The CDR3 covers 14 residues. Germline-derived CDR1 and CDR2 are MNHNS and SASEGT. The CDR3 bases are TGTGCCAGCACCAATCAATGGGGAAGCAAAGAAGCTTTCTTT. As protein: CASTNQWGSKEAFF.

Concerning this clonotype: A much larger clone lies one base from this, so it may be a read error. The chain uses TRBV4-1 and TRBJ2-1; tentatively, D is TRBD1 or TRBD2 (7 bases each). Germline V gene lookup returns CDR1 MGHRA and CDR2 YSYEKL. The CDR3 has 13 residues. Deletions cut 1 base from V and 10 bases from J, with 11 bases between. The DNA for the CDR3 is TGCGCCAGCAGCCAAGGCAGGGGGGGAGAGCAGTTCTTC. Protein sequence: CASSQGRGGEQFF.

Relative to its sample, this clonotype is medium-sized. The chain is built from TRBV7-9 and TRBJ1-2; no firm D call. The V gene's germline CDR1 is SEHNR and CDR2 FQNEAQ (reference sequence). The CDR3 runs to 14 residues. Trimming took 2 bases from V and 3 from J, leaving 10 bases between them. CDR3 sequence: CASSLQGGDYGYTF. The DNA of the CDR3 is TGTGCCAGCAGCTTACAAGGAGGAGACTATGGCTACACCTTC.

This clonotype is categorized as medium-sized. This sequence joins TRBV7-2 and TRBJ2-7, with unresolved D. Germline V gene lookup returns CDR1 SGHTA and CDR2 FQGNSA. V lost 5 bases to trimming and J lost 7 bases, with 12 bases between them. The CDR3 loop spans 12 amino acids. CDR3 loop: CASSLTLNEQYF. The CDR3 nucleotides read TGTGCCAGCAGCCTTACACTCAATGAGCAGTACTTC.

This clonotype is classed as medium-sized. V usage is TRBV11-2 and J usage is TRBJ2-5; 12 bases fit TRBD2. CDR3 length equals 15 residues. In germline, CDR1 is SGHAT, CDR2 FQNNGV. V lost 3 bases and J lost 5; bases outside the gene matches: 4. The DNA of the CDR3 is TGTGCCAGCAGCTTGTTGACTAGCGGGAGTGAGACCCAGTACTTC. This codes for CASSLLTSGSETQYF.

The genes are TRBV7-2 and TRBJ2-1, with D unclear. Germline V CDR1 and CDR2: SGHTA, FQGNSA. The length of the CDR3 is 12 residues. Trimming pared 8 bases from V and 8 bases from J, leaving 13 bases between. In DNA form, the CDR3 reads TGTGCCAGCTCTCACCCATTTCATGAGCAGTTCTTC. As protein: CASSHPFHEQFF.

Points on this clonotype: It is likely a read error, because the conserved phenylalanine at the end of the CDR3 is missing. The limits of the CDR3 on the DNA are not certain, so only TCRdb's listed CDR3 is given. This chain joins TRBV27 and TRBJ2-1; TRBD1, the table's D call, was not compared with the DNA. The CDR3 is 16 residues long, ends included. Germline CDR1 is MNHEY and CDR2 is SMNVEV (reference sequence). The CDR3 region is CASSLARGDSPLHFGN.

The rearrangement joins TRBV28 to TRBJ2-1; a possible D gene is TRBD1 (6 bases). TRBJ2-5 explains the end of the DNA better; the J call may be wrong. Looked up from germline, CDR1 is MDHEN and CDR2 is SYDVKM. The length of the CDR3 is 13 residues. CDR3 nucleotide sequence: TGTGCCAGCAGGGGGGCAGTCAAAGAGACCCAGTACTTC. Its protein is CASRGAVKETQYF.

J is TRBJ1-1 and V is TRBV7-2; perhaps TRBD1 as D (5 bases). Germline CDR1 and CDR2: SGHTA and FQGNSA. The CDR3 loop spans 14 amino acids. Trimming left V 11 bases short and J 3 bases short, with 19 bases between. In nucleotides, the CDR3 is TGTGCCCCGGGACCCCAGGAAGGGGACACTGAAGCTTTCTTT. It is translated as CAPGPQEGDTEAFF.

This clonotype has a handful of counts. J is TRBJ2-3 and V is TRBV20-1, with D hard to call. The DNA end favors TRBJ2-7, so the J call may be wrong. The germline CDR1 and CDR2 sequences are DFQATT and SNEGSKA (reference sequence). The CDR3 loop spans 12 amino acids. CDR3 DNA sequence: TGCAGTGCTAGATGGGTGGAGTACGAGCAGTACTTC. Its protein is CSARWVEYEQYF.

This clonotype was recorded a few times. The chain recombines TRBV6-1 with TRBJ2-7; unclear D gene. The CDR3 is 11 residues long. Germline V gene sequence: CDR1 MNHNS, CDR2 SASEGT. The germline V and J ends were trimmed by 8 bases and 0 bases, with 5 bases remaining between them. The CDR3 here is CASGFSYEQYF. DNA for the CDR3: TGTGCCAGCGGGTTCTCCTACGAGCAGTACTTC.

J is TRBJ1-2 and V is TRBV6-2 or TRBV6-3; a possible D gene is TRBD1 (5 bases). This CDR3 is 12 amino acids long. The germline gives CDR1 MNHEY, CDR2 SVGEGT. V was trimmed by 8 bases and J by 3 bases, leaving 10 bases between them. The CDR3 nucleotides are TGTGCCAGCGGTGGGGGTTACTATGGCTACACCTTC. This encodes CASGGGYYGYTF.

The table lists this clonotype with many counts. The chain recombines TRBV11-2 with TRBJ2-3; 10 bases align to TRBD2. From germline, CDR1 is SGHAT and CDR2 FQNNGV. This CDR3 spans 16 amino acids. V trimming: 4 bases; J trimming: 4 bases; junction bases outside the gene matches: 8. The CDR3 is CASSYRSGRAPDTQYF. As DNA, the CDR3 is TGTGCCAGCAGCTATAGGAGCGGGAGGGCACCAGATACGCAGTATTTT.

Only a few counts were recorded for this clonotype. It may be a read error: a sequence one base away is much more abundant. The CDR3: CASSMQEGSSYNEQYF. CDR3 nucleotides: TGCGCCAGCAGCATGCAGGAGGGTAGCTCCTACAATGAGCAGTACTTC. The rearrangement uses TRBV5-1 and TRBJ2-5; tentatively, D is TRBD2 (6 bases). With 4 bases removed from V and 11 bases from J, the gap between germline ends came to 27 bases. The CDR3 is 16 residues long. Germline CDR1 and CDR2: SGHRS and YFSETQ.

Notes on this clonotype: Without the conserved terminal phenylalanine or tryptophan, this CDR3 likely stems from a read error. No DNA is shown, since the ends of the CDR3 on it are uncertain; the CDR3 is the one TCRdb lists. The J gene is TRBJ2-7, the V gene TRBV7-2. Germline V CDR1 and CDR2: SGHTA, FQGNSA. The CDR3 has 16 amino acids, counting both end residues. The CDR3 sequence: CASSLGGGLYEQYFGS.

This chain uses TRBV28 with TRBJ2-5, with TRBD2 as a possible D gene (5 bases). The DNA end favors TRBJ2-7, so the J call may be wrong. CDR1 is MDHEN, CDR2 SYDVKM, per germline. The length of the CDR3 is 12 residues. DNA of the CDR3: TGTGCCAGCAGGTCTCCCGGGGACGAGCAGTACTTC. Translating gives CASRSPGDEQYF.

This clonotype has at least ten counts. The chain carries TRBV2 and TRBJ1-2; D is unclear. The CDR3 length is 14 residues. In germline, CDR1 is SNHLY, CDR2 FYNNEI. With 1 base removed from V and 4 bases from J, the gap between germline ends came to 10 bases. The chain's CDR3 is CASSEVIRIYGYTF. CDR3 nucleotides: TGTGCCAGCAGTGAAGTAATCAGAATCTATGGCTACACCTTC.

In regard to this clonotype: The CDR3 does not end in the conserved phenylalanine or tryptophan, so this is likely a read error. The limits of the CDR3 on the DNA are not certain, so only TCRdb's listed CDR3 is given. This chain uses TRBV7-3 with TRBJ2-6; the table's TRBD2 call for D was not verified on the DNA. Germline-derived CDR1 and CDR2 are SGHTA and FQGTGA. The CDR3 is 16 residues long, counting both termini. CDR3 in amino acids: CASSLGTGQETQYFGA.